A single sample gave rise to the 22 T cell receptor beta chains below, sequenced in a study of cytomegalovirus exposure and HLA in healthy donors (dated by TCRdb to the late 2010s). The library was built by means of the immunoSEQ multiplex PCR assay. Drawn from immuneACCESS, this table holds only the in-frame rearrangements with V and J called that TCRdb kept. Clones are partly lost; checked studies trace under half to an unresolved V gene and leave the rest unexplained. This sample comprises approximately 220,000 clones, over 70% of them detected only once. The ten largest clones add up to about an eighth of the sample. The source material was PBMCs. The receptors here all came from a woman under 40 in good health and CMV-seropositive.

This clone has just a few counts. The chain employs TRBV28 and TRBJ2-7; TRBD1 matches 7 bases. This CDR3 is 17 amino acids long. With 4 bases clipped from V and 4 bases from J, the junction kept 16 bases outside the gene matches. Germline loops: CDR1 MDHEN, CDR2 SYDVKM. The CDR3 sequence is CASSSHQTGLGPYEQYF. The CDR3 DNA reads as TGTGCCAGCAGTTCCCATCAGACAGGGTTGGGGCCTTACGAGCAGTACTTC. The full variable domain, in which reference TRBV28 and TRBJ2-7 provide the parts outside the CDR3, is DVKVTQSSRYLVKRTGEKVFLECVQDMDHENMFWYRQDPGLGLRLIYFSYDVKMKEKGDIPEGYSVSREKKERFSLILESASTNQTSMYLCASSSHQTGLGPYEQYFGPGTRLTVT.

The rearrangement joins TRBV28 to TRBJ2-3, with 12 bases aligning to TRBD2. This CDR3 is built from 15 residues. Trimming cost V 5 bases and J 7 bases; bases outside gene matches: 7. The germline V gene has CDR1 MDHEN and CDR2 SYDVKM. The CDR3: CASSQGLAGRYTQYF. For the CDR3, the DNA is TGTGCCAGCAGTCAAGGACTAGCGGGAAGATATACGCAGTATTTT.

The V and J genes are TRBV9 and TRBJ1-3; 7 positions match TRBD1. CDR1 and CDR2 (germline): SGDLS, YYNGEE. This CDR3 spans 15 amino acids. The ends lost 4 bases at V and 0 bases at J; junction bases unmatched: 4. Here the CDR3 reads CASSTTGDSGNTIYF. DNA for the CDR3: TGTGCCAGCAGCACCACAGGGGACTCTGGAAACACCATATATTTT.

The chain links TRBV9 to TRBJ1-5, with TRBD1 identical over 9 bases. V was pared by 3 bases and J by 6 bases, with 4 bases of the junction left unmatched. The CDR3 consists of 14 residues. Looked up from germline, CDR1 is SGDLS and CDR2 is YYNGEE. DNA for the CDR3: TGTGCCAGCAGCGCCGGGACAGGGTTTCAGCCCCAGCATTTT. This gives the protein CASSAGTGFQPQHF.

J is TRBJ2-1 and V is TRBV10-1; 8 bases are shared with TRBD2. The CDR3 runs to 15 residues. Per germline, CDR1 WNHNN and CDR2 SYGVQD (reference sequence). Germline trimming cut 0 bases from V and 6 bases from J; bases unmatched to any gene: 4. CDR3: CASSESPGGINEQFF. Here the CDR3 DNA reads TGCGCCAGCAGTGAGTCCCCGGGAGGGATCAATGAGCAGTTCTTC.

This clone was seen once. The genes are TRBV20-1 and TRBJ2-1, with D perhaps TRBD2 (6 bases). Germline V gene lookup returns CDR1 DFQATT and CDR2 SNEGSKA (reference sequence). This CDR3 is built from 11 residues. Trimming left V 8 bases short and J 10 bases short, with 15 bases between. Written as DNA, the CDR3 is TGCAGTATTCCGGGAGCGCGCGAGCAGTTCTTC. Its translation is CSIPGAREQFF.

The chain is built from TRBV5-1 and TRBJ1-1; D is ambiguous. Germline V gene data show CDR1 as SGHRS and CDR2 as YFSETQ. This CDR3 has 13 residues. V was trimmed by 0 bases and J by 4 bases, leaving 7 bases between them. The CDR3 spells CASSLVPITEAFF. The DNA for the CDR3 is TGCGCCAGCAGCTTGGTACCGATCACTGAAGCTTTCTTT. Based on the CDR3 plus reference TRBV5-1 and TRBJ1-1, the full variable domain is KAGVTQTPRYLIKTRGQQVTLSCSPISGHRSVSWYQQTPGQGLQFLFEYFSETQRNKGNFPGRFSGRQFSNSRSEMNVSTLELGDSALYLCASSLVPITEAFFGQGTRLTVV.

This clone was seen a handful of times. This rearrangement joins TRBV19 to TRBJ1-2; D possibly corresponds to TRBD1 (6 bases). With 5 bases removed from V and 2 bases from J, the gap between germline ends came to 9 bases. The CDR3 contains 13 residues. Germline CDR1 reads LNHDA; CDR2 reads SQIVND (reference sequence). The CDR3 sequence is CASSRQVNYGYTF. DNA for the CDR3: TGTGCCAGTAGTCGACAGGTCAACTATGGCTACACCTTC.

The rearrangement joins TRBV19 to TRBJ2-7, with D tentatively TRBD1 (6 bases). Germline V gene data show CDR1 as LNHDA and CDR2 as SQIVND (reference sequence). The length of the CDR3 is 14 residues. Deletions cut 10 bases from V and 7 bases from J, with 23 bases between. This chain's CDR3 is CATSIDRSSPEQYF. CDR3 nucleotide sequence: TGTGCCACCTCAATCGACAGGAGTTCGCCAGAGCAGTACTTC.

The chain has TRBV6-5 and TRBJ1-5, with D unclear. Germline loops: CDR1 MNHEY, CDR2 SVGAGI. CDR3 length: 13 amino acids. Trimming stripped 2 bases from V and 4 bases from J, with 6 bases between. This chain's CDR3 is CASSYDGNQPQHF. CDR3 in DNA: TGTGCCAGCAGTTACGACGGGAATCAGCCCCAGCATTTT.

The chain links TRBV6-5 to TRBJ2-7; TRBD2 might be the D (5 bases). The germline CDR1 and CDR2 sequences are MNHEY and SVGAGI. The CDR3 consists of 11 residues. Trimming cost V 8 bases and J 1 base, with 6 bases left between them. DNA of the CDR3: TGTGCCAGCGGGAGTTCCTACGAGCAGTACTTC. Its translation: CASGSSYEQYF.

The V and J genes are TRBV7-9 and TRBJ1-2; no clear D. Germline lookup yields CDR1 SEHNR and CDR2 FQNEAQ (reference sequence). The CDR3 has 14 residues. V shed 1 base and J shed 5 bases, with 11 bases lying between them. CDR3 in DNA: TGTGCCAGCAGCTTAGATCTCAGCGATTATGGCTACACCTTC. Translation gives CASSLDLSDYGYTF.

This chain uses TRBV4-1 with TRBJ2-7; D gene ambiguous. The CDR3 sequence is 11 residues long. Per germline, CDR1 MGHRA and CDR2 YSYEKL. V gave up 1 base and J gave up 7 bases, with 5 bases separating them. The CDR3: CASSQASEQYF. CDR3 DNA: TGCGCCAGCAGCCAAGCGAGTGAGCAGTACTTC.

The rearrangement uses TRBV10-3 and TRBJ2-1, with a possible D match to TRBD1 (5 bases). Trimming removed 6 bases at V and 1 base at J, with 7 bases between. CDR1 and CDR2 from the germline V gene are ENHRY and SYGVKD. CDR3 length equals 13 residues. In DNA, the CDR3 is TGTGCCATCAGGGCAGGGTCCTACAATGAGCAGTTCTTC. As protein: CAIRAGSYNEQFF.

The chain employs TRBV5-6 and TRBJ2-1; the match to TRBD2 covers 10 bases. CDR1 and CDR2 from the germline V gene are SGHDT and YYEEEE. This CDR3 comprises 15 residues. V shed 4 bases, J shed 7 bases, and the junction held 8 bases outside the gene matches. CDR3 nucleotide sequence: TGTGCCAGCAGCGCCCTAGCGGGAGTTGAGAATGAGCAGTTCTTC. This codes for CASSALAGVENEQFF.

The CDR3 here is CASSPYSLFQGLYEQYF. The CDR3 DNA reads as TGTGCCAGCAGTCCTTACTCCCTCTTCCAGGGGCTCTACGAGCAGTACTTC. This chain uses TRBV27 with TRBJ2-7; TRBD1 is a possible D gene (6 bases). The germline gives CDR1 MNHEY, CDR2 SMNVEV (reference sequence). The CDR3 consists of 17 residues. Trimming took 5 bases from V and 3 from J, leaving 23 bases between them.

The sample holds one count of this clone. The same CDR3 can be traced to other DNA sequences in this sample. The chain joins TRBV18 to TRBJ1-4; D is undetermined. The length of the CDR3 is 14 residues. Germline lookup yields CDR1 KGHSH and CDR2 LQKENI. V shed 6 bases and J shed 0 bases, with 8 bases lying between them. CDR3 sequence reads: CASSPGATNEKLFF. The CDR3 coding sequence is TGTGCCAGCTCCCCGGGAGCAACTAATGAAAAACTGTTTTTT.

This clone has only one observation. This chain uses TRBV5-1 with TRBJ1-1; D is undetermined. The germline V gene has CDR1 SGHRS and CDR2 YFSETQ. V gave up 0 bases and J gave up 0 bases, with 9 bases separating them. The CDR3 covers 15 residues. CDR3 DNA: TGCGCCAGCAGCTTGGGGCCAGAAATGAACACTGAAGCTTTCTTT. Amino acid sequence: CASSLGPEMNTEAFF. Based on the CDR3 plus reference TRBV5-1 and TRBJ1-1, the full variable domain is KAGVTQTPRYLIKTRGQQVTLSCSPISGHRSVSWYQQTPGQGLQFLFEYFSETQRNKGNFPGRFSGRQFSNSRSEMNVSTLELGDSALYLCASSLGPEMNTEAFFGQGTRLTVV.

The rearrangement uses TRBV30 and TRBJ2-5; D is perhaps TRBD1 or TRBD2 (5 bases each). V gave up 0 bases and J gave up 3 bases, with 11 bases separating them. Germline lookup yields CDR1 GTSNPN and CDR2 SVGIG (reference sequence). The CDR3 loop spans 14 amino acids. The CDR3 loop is CAWSVLGGEETQYF. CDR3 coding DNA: TGTGCCTGGAGTGTACTTGGGGGAGAAGAGACCCAGTACTTC. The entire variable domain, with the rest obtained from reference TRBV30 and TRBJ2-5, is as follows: SQTIHQWPATLVQPVGSPLSLECTVEGTSNPNLYWYRQAAGRGLQLLFYSVGIGQISSEVPQNLSASRPQDRQFILSSKKLLLSDSGFYLCAWSVLGGEETQYFGPGTRLLVL.

CDR3 bases: TGTGCCAGCAGCTTGAAGGGATACACCGGGGAGCTGTTTTTT. Translating gives CASSLKGYTGELFF. J is TRBJ2-2 and V is TRBV5-4; D unclear. Looked up from germline, CDR1 is SGHNT and CDR2 is YYREEE (reference sequence). Trimming stripped 1 base from V and 3 bases from J, with 7 bases between. The CDR3 has 14 residues.

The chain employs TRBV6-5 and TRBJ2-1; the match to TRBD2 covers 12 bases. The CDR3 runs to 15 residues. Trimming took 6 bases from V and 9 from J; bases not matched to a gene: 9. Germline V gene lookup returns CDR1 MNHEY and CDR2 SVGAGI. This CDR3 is CASSIGLAGHPEQFF. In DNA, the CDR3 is TGTGCCAGCAGCATTGGACTAGCGGGACATCCTGAGCAGTTCTTC.

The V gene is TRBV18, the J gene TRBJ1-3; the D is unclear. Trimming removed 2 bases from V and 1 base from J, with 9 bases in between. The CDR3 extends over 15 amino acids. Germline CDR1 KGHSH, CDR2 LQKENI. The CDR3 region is CASSPIHSSGNTIYF. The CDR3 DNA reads TGTGCCAGCTCACCAATCCACTCTTCTGGAAACACCATATATTTT.